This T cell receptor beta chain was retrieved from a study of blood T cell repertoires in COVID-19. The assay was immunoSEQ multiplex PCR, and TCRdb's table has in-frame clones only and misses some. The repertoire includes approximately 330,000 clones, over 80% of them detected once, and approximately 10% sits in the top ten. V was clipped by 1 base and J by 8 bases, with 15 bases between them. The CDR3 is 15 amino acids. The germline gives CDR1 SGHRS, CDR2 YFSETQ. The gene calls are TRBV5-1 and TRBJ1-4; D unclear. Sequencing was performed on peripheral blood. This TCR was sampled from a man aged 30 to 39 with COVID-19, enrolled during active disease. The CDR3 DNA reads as TGCGCCAGCAGCTTGTCCGGCACCGCCGGGGAAAAACTGTTTTTT. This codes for CASSLSGTAGEKLFF. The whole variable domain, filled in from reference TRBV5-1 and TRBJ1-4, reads KAGVTQTPRYLIKTRGQQVTLSCSPISGHRSVSWYQQTPGQGLQFLFEYFSETQRNKGNFPGRFSGRQFSNSRSEMNVSTLELGDSALYLCASSLSGTAGEKLFFGSGTQLSVL.